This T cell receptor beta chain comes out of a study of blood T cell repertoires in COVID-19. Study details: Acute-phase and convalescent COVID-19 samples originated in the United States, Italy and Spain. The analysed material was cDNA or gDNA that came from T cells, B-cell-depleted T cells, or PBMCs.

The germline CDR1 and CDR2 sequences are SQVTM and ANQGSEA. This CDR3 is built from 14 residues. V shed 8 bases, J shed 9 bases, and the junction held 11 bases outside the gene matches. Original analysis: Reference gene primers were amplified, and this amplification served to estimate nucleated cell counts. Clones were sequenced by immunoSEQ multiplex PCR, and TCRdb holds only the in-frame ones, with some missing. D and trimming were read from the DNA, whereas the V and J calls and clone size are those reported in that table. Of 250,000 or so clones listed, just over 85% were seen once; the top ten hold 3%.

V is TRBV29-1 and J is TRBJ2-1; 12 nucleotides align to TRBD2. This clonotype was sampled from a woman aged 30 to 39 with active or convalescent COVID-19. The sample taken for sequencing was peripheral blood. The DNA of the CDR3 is TGCAGCTTTAAGACTAGCGGGGGTCTCAGTGAGCAGTTCTTC. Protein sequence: CSFKTSGGLSEQFF.